This TCR beta chain is from a study of monozygotic twins with inflammatory bowel disease. The template-switching step introduced UMIs that carried a 6-nucleotide sample barcode. TCRdb derives one entry per CDR3 protein from the 5' RACE reads, leaving out DNA. Across nearly 450,000 distinct CDR3 sequences, the top ten clones capture 2% to 2.5% of the sample. Blood was collected, approximately 2.5 ml per donor. The CDR3 covers 12 residues. Germline lookup yields CDR1 SEHNR and CDR2 FQNEAQ (reference sequence). The material sequenced was blood. This sequence originates from a human donor with ulcerative colitis or Crohn's disease, or a healthy co-twin of an affected twin (not recorded which). J is TRBJ2-2 and V is TRBV7-9; TCRdb outputs TRBD1, but without DNA this stays unchecked. The CDR3 spells CASIAPVGELFF.